These 7 T cell receptor beta chains came from one sample sequenced in a study of CD8+ T cells in alopecia areata. cDNA reverse transcribed from extracted RNA served as the sequencing template. Some clones are missing from TCRdb's copy, which holds only in-frame ones; the method was immunoSEQ multiplex PCR. Counted here are 200,000 to 250,000 clones, 50% to 70% occurring once; the ten biggest clones make up under 0.5%. Material: CD4+ T cells sorted from blood, obtained at week 0. The receptor source for this set is a human donor with alopecia areata.

V and J are TRBV2 and TRBJ1-6; TRBD1 might be the D (5 bases). The CDR3 has 15 residues. Germline CDR1 reads SNHLY; CDR2 reads FYNNEI. V lost 1 base and J 7 bases, leaving 11 bases between the germline ends. The CDR3 DNA is TGTGCCAGCAGTGAAGGACAGTCGAGAAATTCACCCCTCCACTTT. Translating it yields CASSEGQSRNSPLHF.

The chain employs TRBV9 and TRBJ2-6; 12 bases are shared with TRBD1. The germline CDR1 and CDR2 sequences are SGDLS and YYNGEE. The CDR3 runs 16 residues. V lost 4 bases to trimming and J lost 4 bases; unmatched junction nucleotides: 3. CDR3 in DNA: TGTGCCAGCAGCCGGGGACAGGGGGCCGGGGCCAACGTCCTGACTTTC. Its translation is CASSRGQGAGANVLTF.

This chain links TRBV11-2 with TRBJ2-7, with 8 nucleotides matching TRBD1. Germline CDR1 reads SGHAT; CDR2 reads FQNNGV. The V segment lost 5 bases and the J segment 2 bases; nucleotides outside the gene matches: 8. This CDR3 spans 15 amino acids. CDR3 loop: CASSDGQGRPYEQYF. The CDR3 region has the DNA TGTGCCAGCAGCGACGGACAGGGCAGACCCTACGAGCAGTACTTC.

The table lists this clone with a few counts. J is TRBJ2-5 and V is TRBV15; 7 bases map to TRBD2. The CDR3 totals 13 residues. V shed 3 bases, J shed 4 bases, and the junction held 2 bases outside the gene matches. CDR1 and CDR2 (germline): LNHNV, YYDKDF (reference sequence). In nucleotides, the CDR3 is TGTGCCACCAGCAGTGCGGGAGCAGAGACCCAGTACTTC. Its protein is CATSSAGAETQYF.

This clone was detected only a few times. CDR3 region: CASSMGTVKSFQETQYF. DNA for the CDR3: TGTGCCAGCAGCATGGGCACGGTCAAATCTTTCCAAGAGACCCAGTACTTC. V and J are TRBV5-6 and TRBJ2-5; no definite D call. V shed 4 bases and J shed 1 base, with 20 bases lying between them. The germline CDR1 and CDR2 sequences are SGHDT and YYEEEE. This CDR3 has 17 residues. Filled out from reference TRBV5-6 and TRBJ2-5, the complete variable domain reads DAGVTQSPTHLIKTRGQQVTLRCSPKSGHDTVSWYQQALGQGPQFIFQYYEEEERQRGNFPDRFSGHQFPNYSSELNVNALLLGDSALYLCASSMGTVKSFQETQYFGPGTRLLVL.

V gene TRBV7-9 combines with J gene TRBJ1-5, with D possibly TRBD1 on 6 matching bases. Trimming left V 0 bases short and J 6 bases short, with 9 bases between. The CDR3 length is 14 residues. The germline V gene encodes CDR1 SEHNR and CDR2 FQNEAQ (reference sequence). CDR3 sequence (DNA): TGTGCCAGCAGCTTAGCCGGACAGATTCAGCCCCAGCATTTT. Translation gives CASSLAGQIQPQHF.

The chain joins TRBV29-1 to TRBJ1-4; a weak D match, TRBD1 (5 bases). Per germline, CDR1 SQVTM and CDR2 ANQGSEA. The germline V and J ends were trimmed by 4 bases and 3 bases, with 9 bases remaining between them. The CDR3 contains 13 residues. CDR3 nucleotides: TGCAGCGTTGTGCAGGGACCTAATGAAAAACTGTTTTTT. Translated: CSVVQGPNEKLFF.